Listed below are T cell receptor beta chains from one sample, sequenced in a study of blood T cell repertoires in COVID-19. Data came from immunoSEQ multiplex PCR; TCRdb stores just in-frame clones and leaves some out. The table lists approximately 84,000 clones, 60% to 75% of them singletons. The sequencing sample was made of peripheral blood. The receptors come from a man aged 50-60 years with active or convalescent COVID-19. Both conserved end residues are part of each CDR3. The order of the fields is D gene, clone size, J gene, V gene, CDR3 protein, CDR3 DNA. A D gene is named only where the DNA matches it firmly. Expanded clones get a size class; other rows say once, few or many, or leave the size out.

>-|-|TRBJ2-2|TRBV10-3
CAIRGTTNTGELFF
TGTGCCATCAGGGGCACCACGAACACCGGGGAGCTGTTTTTT
>-|-|TRBJ2-5|TRBV3-1/TRBV3-2
CASSQGGDQETQYF
TGTGCCAGCAGCCAAGGTGGAGACCAAGAGACCCAGTACTTC
>-|-|TRBJ2-1|TRBV7-9
CASSPRLDSYNEQFF
TGTGCCAGCAGCCCCCGACTAGACTCCTACAATGAGCAGTTCTTC
>TRBD1|once|TRBJ1-6|TRBV9
CASSGTGGGFLHF
TGTGCCAGCAGCGGAACAGGGGGCGGCTTCCTCCACTTT
>TRBD1|once|TRBJ1-1|TRBV30
CAWGRTPGQGTQQVEAFF
TGTGCCTGGGGACGAACACCGGGACAGGGGACCCAACAAGTTGAAGCTTTCTTT
>-|-|TRBJ2-1|TRBV19
CASRLVNEQFF
TGTGCCAGTAGACTAGTCAATGAGCAGTTCTTC
>-|-|TRBJ1-1|TRBV9
CASSVGGWDTSVANTEAFF
TGTGCCAGCAGCGTAGGGGGTTGGGACACTTCCGTGGCTAACACTGAAGCTTTCTTT
>-|-|TRBJ2-1|TRBV5-1
CASSSEGDTSNEQFF
TGCGCCAGCAGCTCCGAGGGGGACACCAGCAATGAGCAGTTCTTC
>-|once|TRBJ2-5|TRBV9
CASSAGKQNQETQYF
TGTGCCAGCAGCGCCGGGAAACAGAACCAAGAGACCCAGTACTTC
>-|few|TRBJ2-3|TRBV9
CASSVGGPSTDTQYF
TGTGCCAGCAGCGTAGGCGGGCCAAGCACAGATACGCAGTATTTT
>TRBD1|-|TRBJ1-6|TRBV5-1
CASSPGQVGSPLHF
TGCGCCAGCAGCCCTGGACAGGTTGGTTCACCCCTCCACTTT
>TRBD1|-|TRBJ1-2|TRBV9
CASSEGQVNGYTF
TGTGCCAGCAGCGAGGGACAGGTTAATGGCTACACCTTC
>TRBD1|many|TRBJ1-3|TRBV5-6
CASSLRDRAGNTIYF
TGTGCCAGCAGCCTCCGGGACAGGGCTGGAAACACCATATATTTT
>TRBD1|-|TRBJ1-3|TRBV5-5
CASRPGGSGNTIYF
TGTGCCAGCAGACCAGGGGGCTCTGGAAACACCATATATTTT
>TRBD2|-|TRBJ2-3|TRBV11-3
CASSPRTSGADTQYF
TGTGCCAGCAGCCCAAGGACTAGCGGTGCAGATACGCAGTATTTT
>TRBD1|once|TRBJ2-3|TRBV4-1
CASSQDPDRAGTDTQYF
TGCGCCAGCAGCCAAGATCCGGACAGGGCGGGCACAGATACGCAGTATTTT
>TRBD2|few|TRBJ2-7|TRBV19
CASKSGDSYEQYF
TGTGCCAGTAAAAGCGGGGATTCCTACGAGCAGTACTTC
>TRBD2|-|TRBJ2-5|TRBV7-2
CASRRGGPGETQYF
TGTGCCAGCAGACGCGGGGGGCCGGGAGAGACCCAGTACTTC
>TRBD1|-|TRBJ1-2|TRBV28
CASVTGGYGYTF
TGTGCCAGCGTTACAGGGGGGTATGGCTACACCTTC
>-|-|TRBJ2-5|TRBV3-1/TRBV3-2
CASSQRETQYF
TGTGCCAGCAGCCAGCGGGAGACCCAGTACTTC
>-|-|TRBJ1-5|TRBV6-5
CASTPRGNQPQHF
TGTGCCAGCACTCCCCGGGGCAATCAGCCCCAGCATTTT
>TRBD2|-|TRBJ2-3|TRBV4-2
CASSQAILATSGTDTQYF
TGTGCCAGCAGCCAGGCCATTTTGGCTACTAGCGGCACAGATACGCAGTATTTT
>-|-|TRBJ2-3|TRBV2
CASSLQSLTDTQYF
TGTGCCAGCAGTTTACAGTCCCTCACAGATACGCAGTATTTT
>TRBD1|-|TRBJ2-3|TRBV7-9
CASRDGTGGADTQYF
TGTGCCAGCAGAGATGGGACAGGGGGAGCAGATACGCAGTATTTT
>-|-|TRBJ2-2|TRBV6-2/TRBV6-3
CASSYSILGELFF
TGTGCCAGCAGTTACTCGATACTGGGGGAGCTGTTTTTT
>-|-|TRBJ1-1|TRBV7-2
CASSLERGSSTEAFF
TGTGCCAGCAGCTTAGAACGGGGTTCGAGCACTGAAGCTTTCTTT
>-|-|TRBJ2-2|TRBV7-2
CASSLFSRAKILTGELFF
TGTGCCAGCAGCTTATTCTCTCGAGCCAAGATTCTAACCGGGGAGCTGTTTTTT
>TRBD1|few|TRBJ1-1|TRBV24-1
CATSDVRGQGDTEAFF
TGTGCCACCAGTGATGTCCGAGGACAGGGGGACACTGAAGCTTTCTTT
>TRBD1|-|TRBJ2-7|TRBV30
CAWSELQGSEQYF
TGTGCCTGGAGTGAATTACAGGGGAGCGAGCAGTACTTC
>TRBD1|-|TRBJ1-6|TRBV6-1
CASSEADRGGLHF
TGTGCCAGCAGTGAAGCGGACAGGGGTGGCCTCCACTTT
>-|few|TRBJ1-5|TRBV14
CATNRSRGHNQPQHF
TGTGCCACCAACCGGAGCCGGGGTCACAATCAGCCCCAGCATTTT
>-|-|TRBJ1-1|TRBV15
CATSRDHRGMNTEAFF
TGTGCCACCAGCAGAGATCATCGGGGGATGAACACTGAAGCTTTCTTT
>-|-|TRBJ1-5|TRBV19
CALGGRENQPQHF
TGTGCCCTTGGTGGACGGGAAAATCAGCCCCAGCATTTT
>TRBD1|-|TRBJ1-2|TRBV9
CASSLDGTGASYGYTF
TGTGCCAGCAGCCTCGACGGGACAGGGGCCAGCTATGGCTACACCTTC
>-|-|TRBJ2-2|TRBV7-9
CASSFHSGDTGELFF
TGTGCCAGCAGCTTTCATTCAGGGGACACCGGGGAGCTGTTTTTT
>-|few|TRBJ2-1|TRBV24-1
CATRRGNEQFF
TGTGCCACCAGAAGGGGGAATGAGCAGTTCTTC
>TRBD1|-|TRBJ1-4|TRBV27
CASSLETGGESFEKLFF
TGTGCCAGCAGTTTAGAGACAGGGGGCGAAAGTTTTGAAAAACTGTTTTTT
>-|-|TRBJ1-5|TRBV6-5
CAGGGPNQPQHF
TGTGCCGGGGGGGGGCCTAATCAGCCCCAGCATTTT
>-|few|TRBJ1-6|TRBV7-3
CASSKQEGSPLHF
TGTGCCAGCAGCAAACAGGAGGGTTCACCCCTCCACTTT